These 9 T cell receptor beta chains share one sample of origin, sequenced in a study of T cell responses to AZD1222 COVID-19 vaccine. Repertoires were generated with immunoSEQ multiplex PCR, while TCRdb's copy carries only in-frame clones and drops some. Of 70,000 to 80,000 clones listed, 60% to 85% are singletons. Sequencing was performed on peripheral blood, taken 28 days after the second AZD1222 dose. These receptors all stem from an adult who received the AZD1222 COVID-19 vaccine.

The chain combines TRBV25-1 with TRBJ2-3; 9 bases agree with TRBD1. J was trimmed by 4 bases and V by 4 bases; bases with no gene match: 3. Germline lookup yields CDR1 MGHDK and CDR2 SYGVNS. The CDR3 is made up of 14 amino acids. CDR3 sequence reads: CASSGRTGADTQYF. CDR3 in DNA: TGTGCCAGCAGTGGGAGGACAGGGGCAGATACGCAGTATTTT.

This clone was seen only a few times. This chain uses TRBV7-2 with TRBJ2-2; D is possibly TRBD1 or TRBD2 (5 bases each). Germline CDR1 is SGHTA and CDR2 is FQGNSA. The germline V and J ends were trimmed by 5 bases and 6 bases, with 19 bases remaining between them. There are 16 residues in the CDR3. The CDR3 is CASSHRDPRFAGELFF. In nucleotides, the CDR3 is TGTGCCAGCAGCCACCGGGACCCGAGGTTTGCCGGGGAGCTGTTTTTT.

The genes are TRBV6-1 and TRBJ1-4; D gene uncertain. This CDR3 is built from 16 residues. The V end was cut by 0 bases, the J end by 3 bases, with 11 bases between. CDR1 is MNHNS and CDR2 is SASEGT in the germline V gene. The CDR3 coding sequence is TGTGCCAGCAGTGAAGCCCCGACGGTAGCTAATGAAAAACTGTTTTTT. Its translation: CASSEAPTVANEKLFF.

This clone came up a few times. CDR3 sequence: CASSVKTWVGASGANVLTF. The DNA of the CDR3 is TGTGCCAGCAGCGTAAAAACCTGGGTGGGAGCCTCTGGGGCCAACGTCCTGACTTTC. This chain uses TRBV9 with TRBJ2-6; possibly TRBD2 for D (5 bases). Trimming took off 1 base at V and 0 bases at J, with 17 bases between the two ends. Germline CDR1 and CDR2: SGDLS and YYNGEE. CDR3 length equals 19 residues.

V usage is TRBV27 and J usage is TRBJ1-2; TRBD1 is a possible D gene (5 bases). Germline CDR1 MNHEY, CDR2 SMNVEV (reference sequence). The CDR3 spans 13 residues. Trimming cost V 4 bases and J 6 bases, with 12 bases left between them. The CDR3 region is CASSSWDANGYTF. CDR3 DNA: TGTGCCAGCAGTTCCTGGGACGCCAATGGCTACACCTTC.

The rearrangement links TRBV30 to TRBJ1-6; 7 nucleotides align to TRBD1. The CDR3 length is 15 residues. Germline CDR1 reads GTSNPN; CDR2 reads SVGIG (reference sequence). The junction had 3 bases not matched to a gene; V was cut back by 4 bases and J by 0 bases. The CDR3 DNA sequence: TGTGCCTGGAAACAGGGGAGCTCCTATAATTCACCCCTCCACTTT. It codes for CAWKQGSSYNSPLHF.

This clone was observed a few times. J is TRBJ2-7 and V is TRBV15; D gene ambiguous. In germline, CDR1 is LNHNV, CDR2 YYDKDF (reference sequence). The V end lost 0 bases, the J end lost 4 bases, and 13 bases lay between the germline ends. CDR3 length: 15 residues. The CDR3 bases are TGTGCCACCAGCAGAGATGCCTCGACGCAATACGAGCAGTACTTC. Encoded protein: CATSRDASTQYEQYF.

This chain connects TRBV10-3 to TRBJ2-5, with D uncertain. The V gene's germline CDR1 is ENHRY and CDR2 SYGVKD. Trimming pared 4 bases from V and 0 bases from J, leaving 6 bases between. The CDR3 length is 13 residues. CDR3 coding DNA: TGTGCCATCAGTGGCGGTTACCAAGAGACCCAGTACTTC. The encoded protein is CAISGGYQETQYF.

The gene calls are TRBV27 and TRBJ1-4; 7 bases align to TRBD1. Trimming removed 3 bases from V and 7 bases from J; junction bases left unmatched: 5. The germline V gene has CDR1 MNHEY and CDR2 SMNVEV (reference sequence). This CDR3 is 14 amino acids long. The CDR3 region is CASSFTGATEKLFF. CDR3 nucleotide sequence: TGTGCCAGCAGTTTTACAGGGGCGACTGAAAAACTGTTTTTT. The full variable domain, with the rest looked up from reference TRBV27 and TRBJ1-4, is EAQVTQNPRYLITVTGKKLTVTCSQNMNHEYMSWYRQDPGLGLRQIYYSMNVEVTDKGDVPEGYKVSRKEKRNFPLILESPSPNQTSLYFCASSFTGATEKLFFGSGTQLSVL.